The clone carrying this TCR beta chain was seen a handful of times. Its specificity is unknown. This sample is part of a study of OX40 agonist ivuxolimab in advanced cancers. Looking at the study overall: Patients enrolled in dose escalation were diagnosed with hepatocellular carcinoma, melanoma, renal cell or head and neck cancer. Points from the study as a whole: Among expanded peripheral T cells, antigen specificity went undetermined. Clonal expansion by week 6 occurred in CD4+ and CD8+ blood T cells (at 0.1 to 3.0 mg/kg).

Assay: immunoSEQ multiplex PCR; the TCRdb copy retains only in-frame clones and omits some. The table lists 65,000 or so clones, roughly nine tenths of them singletons. The clonotype originates from an adult with an advanced solid tumor such as melanoma, head and neck, liver or kidney cancer. The sequencing used CD4+ or CD8+ T cells sorted from blood, collected in a trial of the OX40 agonist ivuxolimab.

The CDR3 loop is CASSLTIGIQETQYF. The CDR3 nucleotides read TGCGCCAGCAGCTTGACAATAGGTATCCAAGAGACCCAGTACTTC. V usage is TRBV5-1 and J usage is TRBJ2-5; D not resolved. CDR1 is SGHRS and CDR2 is YFSETQ in the germline V gene. This CDR3 has 15 amino acids. Trimming shortened V by 1 base and J by 1 base, and 11 bases separated the two germline ends.